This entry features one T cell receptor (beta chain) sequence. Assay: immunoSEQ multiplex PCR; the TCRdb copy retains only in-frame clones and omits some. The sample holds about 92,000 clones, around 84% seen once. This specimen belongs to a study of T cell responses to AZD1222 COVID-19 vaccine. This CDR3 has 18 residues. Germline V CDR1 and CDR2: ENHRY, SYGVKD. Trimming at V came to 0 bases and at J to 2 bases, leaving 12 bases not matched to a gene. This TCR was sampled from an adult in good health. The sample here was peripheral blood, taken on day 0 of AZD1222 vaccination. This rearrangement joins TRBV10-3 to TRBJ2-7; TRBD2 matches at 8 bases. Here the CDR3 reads CAISESIGGGSGTYEQYF. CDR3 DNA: TGTGCCATCAGTGAGTCAATCGGAGGAGGTAGCGGGACCTACGAGCAGTACTTC.